The source of this TCR beta chain is a study of shared clonotypes between healthy human individuals (dated by TCRdb to about 2020). A note on the overall study: Three men and a couple of women, aged 18 to 49 years, made up the cohort. For each donor, CD4 naive and CD4 memory were each given three plates, CD8 naive was given two plates, and CD8 memory was given one plate. To estimate repertoire size and how much clonotype sharing occurs between individuals, the study deeply sequenced the blood TCR repertoires of roughly 5 healthy adults. Different laboratories and diverse techniques were used to prepare libraries and sequence TCR repertoires, to increase sequencing depth and limit assay-specific biases. Between about 0.8 and 8.9 billion PBMCs per donor were obtained by leukapheresis. The paper as a whole reports these results and caveats: When a handful of donors were compared, the shared fraction of clonotypes was about 5% for naive CD4, roughly 3.3% for naive CD8, 2.3% for memory CD4, and approximately 0.4% for memory CD8. Incomplete sequencing was indicated by rarefaction of sorted-subset datasets, despite the large sequencing depth. Based on pairwise subsampling, the degree of clonotype sharing among donors was expected to be affected by sequencing depth. Higher generation probabilities were observed for clonotypes shared by all four sorted-subset donors than for non-shared clonotypes. The small number of donors limited the genetic and exposure-history diversity represented. Sampling was restricted to blood, and TCR repertoires in tissue are likely to differ from TCR repertoires in blood. Naive subsets generally had larger estimated clonotype richness than memory subsets.

Regarding this clone: What antigen it recognizes has not been identified. It has no much larger one-base neighbor in the sample; base qualities were not kept.

Using the deep immunoSEQ assay, multiplex PCR amplified TCR CDR3 regions from genomic DNA. Genomic DNA extracted from each cell subset was distributed evenly over all wells of several immunoSEQ 96-well plates, and each plate served as one replicate. Each replicate PCR for sorted subsets received about 0.2 ug genomic DNA, equal to about 30,000 T cell genomes. Purified libraries were quantified with a Qubit 3.0 fluorometer, sized on a Bioanalyzer 2100, and re-quantified with the KAPA Library Quantification kit. A separate single-read 150-cycle Illumina NextSeq 550 flow cell was used to sequence each immunoSEQ 96-well plate. The paper's processing steps were these. Because the immunoSEQ output held only junctional sequences and lacked quality scores, the filtering could not match the filtering applied to full-length reads. Sequences were annotated with PyIR, a Python wrapper for IgBLAST v1.9, using IMGT germline references to assign V/J genes and CDR3. Reads were filtered out if the reads had weak V/J assignments (E-value above 1e-6), no CDR3, stop codons, out-of-frame junctions, or ambiguous translated residues. V3J clonotypes were defined as sequences sharing an identical inferred V gene, J gene, and CDR3 amino acid sequence. Percentage overlap between repertoires was calculated by dividing the number of shared unique clonotypes by the size of the smaller repertoire. RTK rarefaction, the Chao1 estimator, and Recon v2.1 estimates of unobserved clonotypes were used to assess repertoire richness. OLGA was used to compute generation probabilities for all TCRbeta clonotypes that the gDNA method yielded from four donors. What TCRdb holds here is the immuneACCESS table cut down to in-frame rearrangements. Part of the clones is not present; checked against another copy, under half of the missing clones reflect an unresolved V gene, and the others are unexplained. The D gene and trimming were derived from the DNA, and the V and J assignments and clone size from that table. In all, the sample holds around 690,000 clones, and about nine tenths of those were seen once. The top ten clonotypes cover 30% to 40% of the sample.

Compared with germline, V lacks 1 base and J lacks 3 bases; bases without a gene match: 6. The CDR3 starts with the cysteine, ends with the phenylalanine, and has 15 residues. CDR3 DNA is the only sequence kept; it has 45 bases, read in frame from the first base. CDR1 is given as SGHAT and CDR2 as FQNNGV, both from the germline V gene. The donors were healthy, HIV-negative adults who had no recently reported acute infections or vaccinations. All donors were Caucasian adults living in Nashville, Tennessee, USA. CD8 memory samples combined magnetically selected CD45RO+ cells with CCR7-negative CD45RA+ effector memory (TemRA) cells. Blood was collected by leukapheresis, and PBMCs were isolated by Ficoll-Histopaque density gradient centrifugation and then cryopreserved in liquid nitrogen vapor phase. Analytical flow cytometry was used to check the purity and quantity of each magnetically sorted T cell population. From each sorted fraction, genomic DNA was isolated and quantified by UV absorbance on a Nanodrop 2000c.

The specimen was memory CD8+ T cells from PBMCs. The sample's cell subset or site, from its label and the paper: CD45RO+ cells pooled with CCR7-negative TemRA cells. The origin of this receptor is a man aged 18 to 29 in good health. Some clones in this sample may be carry-over from other donors' samples. The chain is made from TRBV11-2 and TRBJ2-7; 7 middle bases align to TRBD1. This receptor has the CDR3 CASSLVRGQLYEQYF. The sequence in DNA is TGTGCCAGCAGCTTAGTAAGGGGACAGCTCTACGAGCAGTACTTC.